The 2 T cell receptor beta chains below come from one sample, sequenced in a study of blood T cell repertoires in COVID-19. TCRdb's copy holds only in-frame clones and misses some; the assay was immunoSEQ multiplex PCR. The sample consists of roughly 230,000 clones, about 88% of them appearing once. Source material: PBMCs or T cells enriched from blood (not recorded which). The receptors come from a woman aged 45 to 65 who had been exposed to COVID-19.

The chain combines TRBV5-6 with TRBJ1-3; 9 nucleotides align to TRBD1. The CDR3 covers 16 residues. In germline, CDR1 is SGHDT, CDR2 YYEEEE. The trim removed 1 base at V and 2 bases at J, leaving 4 bases unmatched. CDR3 DNA sequence: TGTGCCAGCAGCTTGCCGGGACAGGGAGCTGGAAACACCATATATTTT. Amino acid sequence: CASSLPGQGAGNTIYF.

This clone was observed a single time. The V call is TRBV2, the J call TRBJ1-5, with 7 bases identical to TRBD1. The ends lost 6 bases at V and 4 bases at J; junction bases unmatched: 9. This CDR3 comprises 15 residues. CDR1 SNHLY and CDR2 FYNNEI come from the germline V gene. The CDR3 DNA follows: TGTGCCAGCAGCAGACAGGGTAGAGGGAATCAGCCCCAGCATTTT. This translates into CASSRQGRGNQPQHF. The full variable domain, with the rest looked up from reference TRBV2 and TRBJ1-5, is EPEVTQTPSHQVTQMGQEVILRCVPISNHLYFYWYRQILGQKVEFLVSFYNNEISEKSEIFDDQFSVERPDGSNFTLKIRSTKLEDSAMYFCASSRQGRGNQPQHFGDGTRLSIL.